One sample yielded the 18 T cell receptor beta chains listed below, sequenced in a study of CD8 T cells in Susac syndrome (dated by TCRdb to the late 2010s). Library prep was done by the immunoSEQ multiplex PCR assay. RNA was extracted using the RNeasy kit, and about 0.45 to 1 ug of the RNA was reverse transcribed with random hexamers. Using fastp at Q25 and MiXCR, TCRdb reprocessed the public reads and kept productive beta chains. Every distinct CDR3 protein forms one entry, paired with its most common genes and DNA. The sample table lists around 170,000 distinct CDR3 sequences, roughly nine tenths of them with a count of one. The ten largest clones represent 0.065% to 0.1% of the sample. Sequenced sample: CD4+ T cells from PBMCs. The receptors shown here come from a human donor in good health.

CDR3 DNA sequence: TGTGCCAGCACCACCCAGGGTTACGAGCAGTACTTC. Translation gives CASTTQGYEQYF. This sequence joins TRBV6-2 or TRBV6-3 and TRBJ2-7; TRBD1 is a possible D gene (5 bases). Deletions cut 7 bases from V and 4 bases from J, with 11 bases between. Germline V gene data show CDR1 as MNHEY and CDR2 as SVGEGT. The length of the CDR3 is 12 residues.

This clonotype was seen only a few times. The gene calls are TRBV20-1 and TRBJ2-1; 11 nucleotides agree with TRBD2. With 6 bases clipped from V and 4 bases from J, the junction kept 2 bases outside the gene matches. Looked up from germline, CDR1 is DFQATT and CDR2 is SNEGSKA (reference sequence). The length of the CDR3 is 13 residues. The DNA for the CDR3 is TGCAGTGCGGGGACTAGCGGATACAATGAGCAGTTCTTC. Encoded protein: CSAGTSGYNEQFF.

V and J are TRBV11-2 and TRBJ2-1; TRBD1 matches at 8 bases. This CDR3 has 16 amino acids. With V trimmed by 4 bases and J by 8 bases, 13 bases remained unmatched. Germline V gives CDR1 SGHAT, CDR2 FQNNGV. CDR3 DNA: TGTGCCAGCAGCTCCATCCGGGACAGGACCTTCCATGAGCAGTTCTTC. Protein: CASSSIRDRTFHEQFF.

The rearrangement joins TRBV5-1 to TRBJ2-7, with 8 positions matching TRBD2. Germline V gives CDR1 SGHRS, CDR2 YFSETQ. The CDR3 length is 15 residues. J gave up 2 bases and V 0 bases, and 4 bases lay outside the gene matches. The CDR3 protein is CASSLEGLGTYEQYF. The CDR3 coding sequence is TGCGCCAGCAGCTTGGAGGGACTAGGAACCTACGAGCAGTACTTC.

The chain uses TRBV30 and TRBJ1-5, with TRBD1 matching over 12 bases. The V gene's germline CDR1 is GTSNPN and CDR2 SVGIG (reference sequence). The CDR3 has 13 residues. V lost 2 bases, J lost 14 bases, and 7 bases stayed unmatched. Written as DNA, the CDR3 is TGTGCCTGGAGTACAGGGACAGGGGGCGTTAAGCATTTT. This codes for CAWSTGTGGVKHF.

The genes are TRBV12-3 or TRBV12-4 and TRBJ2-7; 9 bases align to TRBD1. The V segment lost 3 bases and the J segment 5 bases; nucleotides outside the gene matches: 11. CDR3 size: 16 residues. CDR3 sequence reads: CASSFYNRGLDDEQYF. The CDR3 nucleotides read TGTGCCAGCAGTTTCTACAACAGGGGGCTCGACGACGAGCAGTACTTC.

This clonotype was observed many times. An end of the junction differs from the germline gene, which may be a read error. CDR3 loop: CASSLEETQYF. The CDR3 DNA is TGTGCCAGCAGCTTGGAAGAGACCCAGTACTTC. The chain combines TRBV5-1 with TRBJ2-5; D gene uncertain. The germline V gene encodes CDR1 SGHRS and CDR2 YFSETQ. This CDR3 contains 11 residues.

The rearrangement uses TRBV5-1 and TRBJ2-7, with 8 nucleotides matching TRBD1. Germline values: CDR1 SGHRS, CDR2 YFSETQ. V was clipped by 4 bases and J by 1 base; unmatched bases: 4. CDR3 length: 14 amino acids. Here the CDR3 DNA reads TGCGCCAGCAGCGTGGACAGGGCTTCCTACGAGCAGTACTTC. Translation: CASSVDRASYEQYF.

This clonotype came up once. DNA for the CDR3: TGCAGCGTTAAGGGTCTAGTTCAAGGCTACGAGCAGTACTTC. Protein product: CSVKGLVQGYEQYF. The genes are TRBV29-1 and TRBJ2-7; D not resolved. The CDR3 is 14 amino acids. Per germline, CDR1 SQVTM and CDR2 ANQGSEA. V lost 5 bases to trimming and J lost 3 bases, with 17 bases between them.

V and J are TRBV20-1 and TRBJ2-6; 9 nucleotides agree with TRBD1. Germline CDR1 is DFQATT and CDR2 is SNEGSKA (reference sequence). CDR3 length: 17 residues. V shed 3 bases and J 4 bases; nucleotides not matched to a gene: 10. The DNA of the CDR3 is TGCAGTGCTAGGACCGGGACAGGGTCGTGGGGGGCCAACGTCCTGACTTTC. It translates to CSARTGTGSWGANVLTF.

Here the CDR3 DNA reads TGTGCCAGCGGGCCAAGAGGGGCAGATACGCAGTATTTT. Translated: CASGPRGADTQYF. This chain links TRBV3-1 with TRBJ2-3; D tentatively reads TRBD1 or TRBD2 (5 bases each). The CDR3 consists of 13 residues. Looked up from germline, CDR1 is LGHDT and CDR2 is YNNKEL (reference sequence). Trimming shortened V by 8 bases and J by 4 bases, and 13 bases separated the two germline ends.

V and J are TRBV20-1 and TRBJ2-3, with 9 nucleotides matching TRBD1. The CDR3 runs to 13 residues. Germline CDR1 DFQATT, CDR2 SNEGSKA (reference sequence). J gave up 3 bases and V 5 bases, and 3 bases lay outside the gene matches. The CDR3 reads CSADGQGTDTQYF. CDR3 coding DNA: TGCAGTGCTGACGGACAGGGGACAGATACGCAGTATTTT.

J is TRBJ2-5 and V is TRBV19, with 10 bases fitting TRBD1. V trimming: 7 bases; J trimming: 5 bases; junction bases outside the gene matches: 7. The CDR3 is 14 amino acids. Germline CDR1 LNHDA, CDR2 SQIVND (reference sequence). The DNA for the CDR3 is TGTGCCAGTACCGACAGGGGGCGGACGGAGACCCAGTACTTC. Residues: CASTDRGRTETQYF.

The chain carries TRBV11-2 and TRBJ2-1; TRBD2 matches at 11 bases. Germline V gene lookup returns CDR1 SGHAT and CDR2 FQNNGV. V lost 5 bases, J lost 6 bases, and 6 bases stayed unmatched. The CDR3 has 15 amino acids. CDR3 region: CASSRIGTSGNEQFF. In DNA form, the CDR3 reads TGTGCCAGCAGCCGCATTGGGACTAGCGGCAATGAGCAGTTCTTC.

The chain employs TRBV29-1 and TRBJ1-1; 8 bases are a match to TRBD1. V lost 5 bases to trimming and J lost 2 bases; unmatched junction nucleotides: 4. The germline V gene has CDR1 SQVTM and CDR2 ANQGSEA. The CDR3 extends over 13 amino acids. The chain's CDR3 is CSVQGQGNTEAFF. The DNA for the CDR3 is TGCAGCGTTCAAGGACAGGGAAACACTGAAGCTTTCTTT.

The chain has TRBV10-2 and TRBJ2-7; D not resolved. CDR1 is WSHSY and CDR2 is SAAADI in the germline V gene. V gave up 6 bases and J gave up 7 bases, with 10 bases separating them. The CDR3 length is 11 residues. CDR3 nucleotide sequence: TGCGCCAGCAGAATCAATACGGAGCAGTACTTC. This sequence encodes CASRINTEQYF.

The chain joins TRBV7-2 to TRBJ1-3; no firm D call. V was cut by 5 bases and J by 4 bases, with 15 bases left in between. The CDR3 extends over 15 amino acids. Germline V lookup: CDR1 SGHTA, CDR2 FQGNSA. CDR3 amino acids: CASSPWTSKGNTIYF. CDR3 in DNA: TGTGCCAGCAGCCCGTGGACTTCAAAGGGAAACACCATATATTTT.

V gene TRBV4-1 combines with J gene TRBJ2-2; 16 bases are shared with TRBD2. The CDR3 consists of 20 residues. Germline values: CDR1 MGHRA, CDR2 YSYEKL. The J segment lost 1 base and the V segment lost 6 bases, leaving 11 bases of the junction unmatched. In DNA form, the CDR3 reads TGCGCCAGCAGTCTAATGGGACTAGCGGGAGGGTTAGTGAACACCGGGGAGCTGTTTTTT. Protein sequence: CASSLMGLAGGLVNTGELFF.